This T cell receptor (beta chain) was obtained from a study of blood T cells in healthy people across ages (dated by TCRdb to about 2015). A note on the overall study: In model experiments, template switching captured about one uniquely barcoded TCR beta cDNA molecule for every two T cells. To track age-related changes in TCR beta repertoire diversity, the study relied on deep sequencing normalized with unique cDNA molecular identifiers. The donors were divided into four age groups: young (average around 16 years), middle-aged (roughly 40), aged (about 60) and long-lived (more than 75). Two additional independent replicas of 1 million unique cDNA reads from the same blood draw were analyzed for two donors (one aged 18 to 29 and one aged 80 or older). General study outcomes and caveats: Compared with the aged group, the long-lived group had more naive CD4+ T cells, fewer expanded clones and increased TCR diversity, suggesting age selection. A strong correlation was found between observed TCR beta diversity and the percentage of naive T cells measured by flow cytometry. Since profiling was done on bulk unsorted PBMCs, naive and antigen-experienced compartments could not be conclusively compared. Because the CMV infection status of the donors was unknown, age-related changes in expanded clonotypes may potentially have been confounded. Observed TCR beta diversity per million T cells fell roughly linearly with age, and a significant reduction was already apparent by age approximately 40. Total diversity estimates from one million sequenced T cells were considered lower bounds and underestimates.

Regarding this clonotype: It has no known antigen specificity. No base quality values were provided; no much bigger clone lies one nucleotide off.

Donors were 35 to 40 systemically healthy Caucasian individuals from Russia aged about 6 to 100 years. Each donor gave about 10 milliliters of peripheral blood, drawn into EDTA-treated Vacutainer tubes. Ficoll-Paque density-gradient centrifugation was used to isolate PBMCs, with at least 6.5 million per sample. Total RNA was extracted from PBMCs with Trizol reagent, with at least 6 micrograms obtained per sample. Naive CD45RAhigh/CD27high T cell percentages were measured by flow cytometry on a PBMC aliquot from every donor. The CDR3 holds 15 amino acids from the cysteine to the phenylalanine. The read is trimmed to its CDR3 DNA, 45 bases read in frame from base 1. According to the germline V gene (reference sequence), CDR1 reads LNHDA and CDR2 reads SQIVND. Cut back by 4 bases and 0 bases, the V and J ends lie 12 bases apart. To prepare the library, 5' RACE was applied. Instrument on record: Illumina HiSeq 2500. A second roughly 6 to 12 cycle PCR used a sample-barcoded 5' primer and a J-beta primer mix. Each TCR beta cDNA molecule received a unique molecular identifier from a template-switch 5' adaptor carrying 12 random nucleotides. Each sample yielded at least 3 million CDR3-containing paired-end reads. First-strand cDNA was synthesized from all RNA with the Mint cDNA synthesis kit, primed by a TRBC-specific oligonucleotide. Following uracil-DNA glycosylase treatment, a first 18-cycle PCR with universal primers M1SS and BC2_uni_R was performed on all cDNA. Under the source paper's analysis protocol: Each sample was normalized by randomly selecting 1 million high-quality reads, each carrying a distinct molecular identifier. Reads with shared molecular identifiers were discarded instead of being binned into consensus sequences. CDR3 identification, clonotype clustering and error correction used MiTCR with a Q25 quality threshold and the strictest error-elimination algorithm. A nonparametric unseen species model with Euler transformation was used to estimate lower-bound total TCR beta diversity. TCRdb ran its own pipeline on the public reads, namely fastp trimming at Q25 and MiXCR clone calling, and kept in-frame beta chains. CDR3 protein sequences are deduplicated, and each keeps its most common genes and DNA. TCRdb's processing, not the study's, gives the V and J calls here. The sample table records approximately 580,000 distinct CDR3 sequences; about 24% of these occur just once. The top ten clonotypes cover under 9% of the sample.

The same specimen was also included in a second study, on T cells of mothers and their children. As noted in the second study: Nine systemically healthy Caucasian individuals served as donors, namely three mothers together with their six children. cDNA synthesis consumed the entire amount of extracted RNA, loaded at approximately 1.4 ug RNA in each 15 ul reaction. In the second PCR, sample barcodes and 2-4 random nucleotides were introduced via the M1S primer. Each mother yielded over 9.5 million TCR beta CDR3 reads and each child 3 million to 3.5 million reads. In both related and unrelated pairs, thymic selection shapes the output of TCR recombination in a similar way, with inherited differences having only a minor effect. Normalized repertoire overlap in related mother-child pairs was always slightly higher than in unrelated mother-child pairs, but the difference was never significant. No persistent microchimeric T cell clones were detected, at a sensitivity of 90 to 100 clones per million clonotypes. Deep NGS was used in the study to compare the TCR beta repertoires of mothers and children and to look for features that separate related mother-child pairs from unrelated individuals. Mothers averaged roughly 40 +/- 4 years of age and children averaged roughly 12 +/- 4 years. After adapter ligation was performed with NEBNext reagents, the libraries were sequenced on an Illumina HiSeq 2000 with 100+100 nt paired-end reads. To prevent cross-contamination, the mother and child libraries were prepared one month apart and sequenced in separate runs. Each donor had between roughly 450,000 and 2,100,000 distinct TCR beta clonotypes identified. Naive TCR beta clonotypes were estimated from low-frequency clonotypes matched to each donor's FACS-determined naive share, without sorting.

In this chain, TRBV19 is recombined with TRBJ1-2; the D gene is perhaps TRBD1, on 5 matching bases. This sequence was found in a boy aged 10-17 years in good health. The sample was blood. The CDR3 protein is CASSNGRATNYGYTF. Here is the DNA: TGTGCCAGTAGTAACGGCAGGGCCACTAACTATGGCTACACCTTC.